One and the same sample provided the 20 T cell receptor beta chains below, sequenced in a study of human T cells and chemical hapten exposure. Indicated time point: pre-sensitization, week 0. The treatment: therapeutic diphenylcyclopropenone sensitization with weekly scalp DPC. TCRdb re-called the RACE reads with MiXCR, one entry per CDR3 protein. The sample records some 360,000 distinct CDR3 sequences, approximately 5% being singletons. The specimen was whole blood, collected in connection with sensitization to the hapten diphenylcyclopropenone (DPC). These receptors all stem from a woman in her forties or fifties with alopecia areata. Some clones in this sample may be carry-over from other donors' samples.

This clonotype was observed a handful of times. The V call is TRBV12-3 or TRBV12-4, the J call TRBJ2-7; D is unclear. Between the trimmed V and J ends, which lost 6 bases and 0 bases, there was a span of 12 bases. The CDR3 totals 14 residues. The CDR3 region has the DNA TGTGCCAGCAGCCCCCAAGGCGACTCCTACGAGCAGTACTTC. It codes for CASSPQGDSYEQYF.

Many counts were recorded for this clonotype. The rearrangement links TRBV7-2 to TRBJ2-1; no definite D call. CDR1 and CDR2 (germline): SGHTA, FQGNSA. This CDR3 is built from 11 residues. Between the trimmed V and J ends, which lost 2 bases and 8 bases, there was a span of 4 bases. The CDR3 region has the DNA TGTGCCAGCAGCTTAATCGATGAGCAGTTCTTC. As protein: CASSLIDEQFF. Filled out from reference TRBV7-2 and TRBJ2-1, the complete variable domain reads GAGVSQSPSNKVTEKGKDVELRCDPISGHTALYWYRQSLGQGLEFLIYFQGNSAPDKSGLPSDRFSAERTGGSVSTLTIQRTQQEDSAVYLCASSLIDEQFFGPGTRLTVL.

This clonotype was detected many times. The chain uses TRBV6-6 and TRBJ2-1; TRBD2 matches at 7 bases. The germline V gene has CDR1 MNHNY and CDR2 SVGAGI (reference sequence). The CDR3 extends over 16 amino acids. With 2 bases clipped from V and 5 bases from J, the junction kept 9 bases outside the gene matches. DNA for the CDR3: TGTGCCAGCAGTTACGGGAGGGCGGGGATCAACAATGAGCAGTTCTTC. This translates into CASSYGRAGINNEQFF.

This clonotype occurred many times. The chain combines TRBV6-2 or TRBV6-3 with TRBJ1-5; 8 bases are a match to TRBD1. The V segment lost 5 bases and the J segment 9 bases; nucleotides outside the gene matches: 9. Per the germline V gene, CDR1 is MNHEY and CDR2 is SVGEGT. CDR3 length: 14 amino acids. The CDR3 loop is CASSHPGQARPQHF. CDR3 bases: TGTGCCAGCAGTCATCCGGGACAGGCGCGGCCCCAGCATTTT.

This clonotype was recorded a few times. CDR3 in amino acids: CASSQESAPGLGNTIYF. CDR3 in DNA: TGCGCCAGCAGCCAAGAATCCGCCCCAGGTCTCGGAAACACCATATATTTT. The chain is built from TRBV4-1 and TRBJ1-3, with unresolved D. Germline loops: CDR1 MGHRA, CDR2 YSYEKL. The CDR3 spans 17 residues. V lost 0 bases and J 4 bases, leaving 16 bases between the germline ends.

The CDR3 spells CSARPPTGGLTDTQYF. CDR3 nucleotide sequence: TGCAGTGCTAGACCGCCAACAGGGGGCCTGACAGATACGCAGTATTTT. J is TRBJ2-3 and V is TRBV20-1, with 9 bases that match TRBD1. The junction had 9 bases not matched to a gene; V was cut back by 2 bases and J by 3 bases. Germline V gene sequence: CDR1 DFQATT, CDR2 SNEGSKA (reference sequence). This CDR3 region has 16 residues.

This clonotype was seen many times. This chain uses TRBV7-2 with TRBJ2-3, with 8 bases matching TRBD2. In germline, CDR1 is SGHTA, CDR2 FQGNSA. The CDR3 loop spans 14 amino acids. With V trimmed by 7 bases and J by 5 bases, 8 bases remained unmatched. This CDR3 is CASTRWAGGDTQYF. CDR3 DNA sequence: TGTGCCAGCACCCGGTGGGCGGGGGGAGATACGCAGTATTTT.

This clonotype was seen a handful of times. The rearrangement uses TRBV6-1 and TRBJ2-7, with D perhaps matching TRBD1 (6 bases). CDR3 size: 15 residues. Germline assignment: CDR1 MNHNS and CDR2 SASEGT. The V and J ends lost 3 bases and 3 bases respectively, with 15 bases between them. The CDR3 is CASSDRRRGGYEQYF. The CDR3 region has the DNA TGTGCCAGCAGTGACCGGAGAAGAGGGGGCTACGAGCAGTACTTC.

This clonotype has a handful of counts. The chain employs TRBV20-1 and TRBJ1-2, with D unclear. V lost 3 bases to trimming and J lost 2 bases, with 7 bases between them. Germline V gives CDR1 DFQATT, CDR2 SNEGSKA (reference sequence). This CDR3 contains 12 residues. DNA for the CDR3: TGCAGTGCTAGTGAAGGGAACTATGGCTACACCTTC. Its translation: CSASEGNYGYTF.

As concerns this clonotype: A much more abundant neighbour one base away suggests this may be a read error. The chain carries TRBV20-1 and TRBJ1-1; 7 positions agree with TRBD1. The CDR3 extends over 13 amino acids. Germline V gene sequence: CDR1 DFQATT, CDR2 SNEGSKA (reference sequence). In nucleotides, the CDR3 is TGCAGTGCTAGACCAGACAGGGACACTGAAGCTCTCTTT. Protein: CSARPDRDTEALF.

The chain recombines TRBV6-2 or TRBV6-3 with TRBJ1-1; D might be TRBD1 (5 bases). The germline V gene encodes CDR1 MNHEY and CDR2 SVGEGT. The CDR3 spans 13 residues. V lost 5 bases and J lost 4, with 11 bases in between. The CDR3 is CASSPGRGTEAFF. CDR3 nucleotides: TGTGCCAGCAGTCCCGGGAGGGGCACTGAAGCTTTCTTT.

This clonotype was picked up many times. CDR3 protein: CASSLDGNSNQPQHF. CDR3 DNA sequence: TGCGCCAGCAGCTTGGACGGTAATAGCAATCAGCCCCAGCATTTT. V and J are TRBV5-1 and TRBJ1-5; D remains ambiguous. V was shortened by 0 bases and J by 0 bases, with 7 bases between the two germline ends. The CDR3 extends over 15 amino acids. CDR1 and CDR2 (germline): SGHRS, YFSETQ.

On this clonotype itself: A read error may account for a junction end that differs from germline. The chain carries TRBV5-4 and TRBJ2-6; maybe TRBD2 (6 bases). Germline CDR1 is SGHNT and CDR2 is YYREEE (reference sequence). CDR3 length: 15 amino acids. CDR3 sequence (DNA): TGTGTCAGCAGCTTGCGGGGTTCTGGGGCCAACGTCCTGACTTTC. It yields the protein CVSSLRGSGANVLTF. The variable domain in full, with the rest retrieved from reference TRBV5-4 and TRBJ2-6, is ETGVTQSPTHLIKTRGQQVTLRCSSQSGHNTVSWYQQALGQGPQFIFQYYREEENGRGNFPPRFSGLQFPNYSSELNVNALELDDSALYLCVSSLRGSGANVLTFGAGSRLTVL.

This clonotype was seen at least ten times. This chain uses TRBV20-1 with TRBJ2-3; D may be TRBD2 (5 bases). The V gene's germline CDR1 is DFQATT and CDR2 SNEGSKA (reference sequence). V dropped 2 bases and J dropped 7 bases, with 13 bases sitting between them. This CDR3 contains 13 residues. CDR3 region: CSARPGLKHTQYF. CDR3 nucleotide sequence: TGCAGTGCTAGACCCGGACTCAAACATACGCAGTATTTT.

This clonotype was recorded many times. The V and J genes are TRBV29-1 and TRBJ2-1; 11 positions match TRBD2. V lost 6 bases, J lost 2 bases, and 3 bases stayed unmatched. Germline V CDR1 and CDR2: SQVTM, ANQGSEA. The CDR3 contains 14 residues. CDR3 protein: CSVIAGGPYNEQFF. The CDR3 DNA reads TGCAGCGTCATAGCGGGGGGGCCCTACAATGAGCAGTTCTTC.

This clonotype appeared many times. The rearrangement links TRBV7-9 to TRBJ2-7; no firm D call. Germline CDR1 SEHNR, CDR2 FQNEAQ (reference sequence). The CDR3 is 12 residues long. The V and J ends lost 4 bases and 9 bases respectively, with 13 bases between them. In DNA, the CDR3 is TGTGCCAGCAGCTCCCAATCGGAGTGGCAGTACTTC. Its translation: CASSSQSEWQYF.

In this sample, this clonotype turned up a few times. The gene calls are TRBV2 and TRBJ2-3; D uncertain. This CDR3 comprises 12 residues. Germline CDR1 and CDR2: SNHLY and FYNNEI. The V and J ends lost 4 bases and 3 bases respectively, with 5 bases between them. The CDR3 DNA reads TGTGCCAGCAGTGCGATGACAGATACGCAGTATTTT. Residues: CASSAMTDTQYF. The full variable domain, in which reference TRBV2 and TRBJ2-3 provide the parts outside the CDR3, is EPEVTQTPSHQVTQMGQEVILRCVPISNHLYFYWYRQILGQKVEFLVSFYNNEISEKSEIFDDQFSVERPDGSNFTLKIRSTKLEDSAMYFCASSAMTDTQYFGPGTRLTVL.

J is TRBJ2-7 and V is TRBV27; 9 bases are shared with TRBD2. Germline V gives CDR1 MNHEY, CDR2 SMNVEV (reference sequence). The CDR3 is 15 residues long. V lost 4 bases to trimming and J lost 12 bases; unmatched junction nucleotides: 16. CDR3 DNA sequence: TGTGCCAGCAGTTATGGGACTAGCCGGTTTAGCTGGCTGTACTTC. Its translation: CASSYGTSRFSWLYF.

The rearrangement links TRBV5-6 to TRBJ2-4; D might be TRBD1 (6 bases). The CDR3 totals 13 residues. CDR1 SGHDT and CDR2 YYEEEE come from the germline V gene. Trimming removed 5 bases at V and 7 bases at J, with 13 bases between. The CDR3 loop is CASRRTGFNIQYF. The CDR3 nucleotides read TGTGCCAGCAGAAGAACAGGGTTCAACATTCAGTACTTC.

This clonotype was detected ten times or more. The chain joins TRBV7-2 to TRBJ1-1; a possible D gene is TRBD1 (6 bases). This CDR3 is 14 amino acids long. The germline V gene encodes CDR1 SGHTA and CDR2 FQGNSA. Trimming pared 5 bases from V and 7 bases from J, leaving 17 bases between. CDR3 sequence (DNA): TGTGCCAGCAGCCCGCGAAGGGGGGGGCATGAAGCTTTCTTT. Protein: CASSPRRGGHEAFF. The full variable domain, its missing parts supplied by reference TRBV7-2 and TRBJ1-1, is GAGVSQSPSNKVTEKGKDVELRCDPISGHTALYWYRQSLGQGLEFLIYFQGNSAPDKSGLPSDRFSAERTGGSVSTLTIQRTQQEDSAVYLCASSPRRGGHEAFFGQGTRLTVV.